This TCR beta chain derives from a study of T cell changes during pregnancy in multiple sclerosis. This CDR3 has 16 residues. The V segment lost 5 bases and the J segment 2 bases; nucleotides outside the gene matches: 10. CDR1 SGHVS and CDR2 FNYEAQ come from the germline V gene. Profiling relied on immunoSEQ multiplex PCR, and the TCRdb table lists in-frame clones only, not all of them. The sample has roughly 9,900 clones; about 89% are singletons. Specimen: CD8+ T cells from peripheral blood mononuclear cells, collected in the first trimester of pregnancy. The origin of this receptor is a female donor in good health, enrolled as a control in a pregnancy study. The chain links TRBV7-6 to TRBJ2-3, with 7 positions matching TRBD2. The CDR3, as DNA: TGTGCCAGCAGCAAAGGTGGGGGGAGGGTCACAGATACGCAGTATTTT. Translation: CASSKGGGRVTDTQYF.